Each of the 18 T cell receptor beta chains below was sequenced from the same sample in a study of blood T cell repertoires in COVID-19. Generated by immunoSEQ multiplex PCR, the TCRdb table keeps only in-frame clones and is missing some. Of a few hundred thousand clones detected, around 89% appear once; the ten largest clones hold under 10%. The source material was PBMCs or T cells enriched from blood (not recorded which). Every receptor here comes from a man aged 35 to 55 who had recovered from COVID-19.

J is TRBJ1-2 and V is TRBV7-2; the D is unclear. Trimming stripped 4 bases from V and 2 bases from J, with 14 bases between. Germline loops: CDR1 SGHTA, CDR2 FQGNSA. The CDR3 length is 15 residues. The CDR3 region is CASSSTGPANYGYTF. CDR3 bases: TGTGCCAGCAGCTCAACGGGTCCGGCGAACTATGGCTACACCTTC.

J is TRBJ1-2 and V is TRBV7-2; 9 bases agree with TRBD1. From germline, CDR1 is SGHTA and CDR2 FQGNSA. Germline trimming cut 3 bases from V and 2 bases from J; bases unmatched to any gene: 10. This CDR3 is built from 17 residues. In nucleotides, the CDR3 is TGTGCCAGCAGCTTGAGGTCTTGGACAGGGGTAAACTATGGCTACACCTTC. Its protein product is CASSLRSWTGVNYGYTF.

CDR3 residues: CARLRDRISYEQYF. CDR3 sequence (DNA): TGTGCCAGACTCCGGGACAGGATTTCCTACGAGCAGTACTTC. This sequence joins TRBV21-1 and TRBJ2-7; the tabulated D call, TRBD1, remains unverified against the DNA. TRBV21-1 is noted as a pseudogene. The CDR3 loop spans 14 amino acids.

The chain couples TRBV15 to TRBJ1-1, with D maybe TRBD1 (6 bases). Between the trimmed V and J ends, which lost 0 bases and 4 bases, there was a span of 12 bases. CDR1 and CDR2 (germline): LNHNV, YYDKDF (reference sequence). CDR3 size: 15 residues. This CDR3 is CATSRDRGSGTEAFF. The CDR3 nucleotides read TGTGCCACCAGCAGAGATAGGGGGTCCGGCACTGAAGCTTTCTTT.

The chain links TRBV11-2 to TRBJ2-7; 7 bases fit TRBD2. The CDR3 extends over 15 amino acids. With V trimmed by 1 base and J by 3 bases, 6 bases remained unmatched. In germline, CDR1 is SGHAT, CDR2 FQNNGV. This CDR3 reads CASSLGGSGGYEQYF. The DNA of the CDR3 is TGTGCCAGCAGCTTAGGCGGGAGTGGAGGCTACGAGCAGTACTTC.

The genes are TRBV3-1 (or the pseudogene TRBV3-2) and TRBJ2-5; tentative D call: TRBD1 (5 bases). CDR1 is LGHDT and CDR2 is YNNKEL in the germline V gene (reference sequence). CDR3 length: 14 residues. The V end lost 7 bases, the J end lost 4 bases, and 16 bases lay between the germline ends. CDR3 residues: CASTFTTTVETQYF. The DNA of the CDR3 is TGTGCCAGCACCTTCACTACGACAGTAGAGACCCAGTACTTC.

The chain joins TRBV2 to TRBJ1-5, with TRBD1 identical over 8 bases. Germline CDR1 reads SNHLY; CDR2 reads FYNNEI. The ends lost 6 bases at V and 4 bases at J; junction bases unmatched: 8. The CDR3 loop spans 15 amino acids. The DNA of the CDR3 is TGTGCCAGCAGCCCGAGGACAGGGCAGAATCAGCCCCAGCATTTT. It encodes CASSPRTGQNQPQHF.

The chain carries TRBV5-6 and TRBJ2-3, with TRBD2 matching 7 bases. Germline values: CDR1 SGHDT, CDR2 YYEEEE. CDR3 length: 15 amino acids. V was clipped by 0 bases and J by 2 bases; unmatched bases: 3. CDR3 nucleotides: TGTGCCAGCAGCTTGGTAGCGGGCCCCACAGATACGCAGTATTTT. This encodes CASSLVAGPTDTQYF.

The gene calls are TRBV5-1 and TRBJ1-2, with D possibly matching TRBD1 (6 bases). The CDR3 totals 15 residues. V shed 0 bases and J shed 1 base, with 10 bases lying between them. Per germline, CDR1 SGHRS and CDR2 YFSETQ. CDR3 coding DNA: TGCGCCAGCAGCTTGGGCCAGGGGAATAACTATGGCTACACCTTC. Its protein is CASSLGQGNNYGYTF. Full variable domain (missing parts from reference TRBV5-1 and TRBJ1-2): KAGVTQTPRYLIKTRGQQVTLSCSPISGHRSVSWYQQTPGQGLQFLFEYFSETQRNKGNFPGRFSGRQFSNSRSEMNVSTLELGDSALYLCASSLGQGNNYGYTFGSGTRLTVV.

This clone was counted between two and nine times. This chain connects TRBV6-5 to TRBJ1-6; TRBD1 is a possible D gene (5 bases). V was cut by 0 bases and J by 9 bases, with 15 bases left in between. Germline CDR1 is MNHEY and CDR2 is SVGAGI. The CDR3 length is 16 residues. The CDR3, as DNA: TGTGCCAGCAGTTACTCTAAACAGTGGGGCGGTTCACCCCTCCACTTT. Its protein is CASSYSKQWGGSPLHF.

The chain carries TRBV5-1 and TRBJ2-1; 8 bases are shared with TRBD2. The germline gives CDR1 SGHRS, CDR2 YFSETQ. V was pared by 2 bases and J by 4 bases, with 2 bases of the junction left unmatched. CDR3 size: 14 residues. The DNA for the CDR3 is TGCGCCAGCAGCTTTAGCGGGGCATACAATGAGCAGTTCTTC. Residues: CASSFSGAYNEQFF.

The chain recombines TRBV19 with TRBJ1-1; 8 nucleotides line up with TRBD1. V gave up 9 bases and J gave up 5 bases; unmatched junction bases: 8. The CDR3 contains 13 residues. CDR1 LNHDA and CDR2 SQIVND come from the germline V gene (reference sequence). CDR3: CASRDRMETEAFF. CDR3 bases: TGTGCCAGCAGGGACAGGATGGAAACTGAAGCTTTCTTT.

The gene calls are TRBV10-1 and TRBJ1-1; TRBD1 is a possible D gene (6 bases). The germline CDR1 and CDR2 sequences are WNHNN and SYGVQD (reference sequence). Trimming cost V 0 bases and J 5 bases, with 10 bases left between them. This CDR3 contains 14 residues. The CDR3 bases are TGCGCCAGCAGTGAGTCTACAGGGTGGACTGAAGCTTTCTTT. It specifies CASSESTGWTEAFF.

The V call is TRBV27, the J call TRBJ2-7, with D possibly TRBD1 on 6 matching bases. Germline V gene lookup returns CDR1 MNHEY and CDR2 SMNVEV (reference sequence). The CDR3 has 14 residues. V was cut by 2 bases and J by 5 bases, with 13 bases left in between. In DNA, the CDR3 is TGTGCCAGCAGTTTACTGGACAGCGTTGACGAGCAGTACTTC. It codes for CASSLLDSVDEQYF.

This sequence joins TRBV19 and TRBJ1-2; 9 bases match TRBD1. Germline-derived CDR1 and CDR2 are LNHDA and SQIVND (reference sequence). The CDR3 has 15 amino acids. Trimming at V came to 4 bases and at J to 7 bases, leaving 10 bases not matched to a gene. The DNA for the CDR3 is TGTGCCAGTAGTACGGGGACAGGGAGTTTTTTTGGCTACACCTTC. Its protein is CASSTGTGSFFGYTF.

The chain uses TRBV9 and TRBJ2-2; D perhaps matches TRBD1 (6 bases). V lost 4 bases to trimming and J lost 1 base, with 14 bases between them. Per germline, CDR1 SGDLS and CDR2 YYNGEE. CDR3 length: 16 residues. CDR3 protein: CASSPRWGQNTGELFF. As DNA, the CDR3 is TGTGCCAGCAGCCCGAGGTGGGGGCAGAACACCGGGGAGCTGTTTTTT.

The chain couples TRBV9 to TRBJ1-6; weak D call: TRBD1 (6 bases). The ends were cut back, 1 base at V and 6 bases at J, with 11 bases in the middle. The CDR3 loop spans 15 amino acids. Per germline, CDR1 SGDLS and CDR2 YYNGEE. Here the CDR3 DNA reads TGTGCCAGCAGCGTATCGGGGGGCGGTAATTCACCCCTCCACTTT. This translates into CASSVSGGGNSPLHF.

The chain has TRBV5-8 and TRBJ1-2; D possibly corresponds to TRBD1 (5 bases). CDR3 length: 14 amino acids. Germline V gives CDR1 SGHTS, CDR2 YDEGEE. Trimming shortened V by 0 bases and J by 3 bases, and 9 bases separated the two germline ends. DNA for the CDR3: TGTGCCAGCAGCTTGGCAGGGCCCGACTATGGCTACACCTTC. This translates into CASSLAGPDYGYTF.